This entry lists 5 T cell receptor beta chains sequenced from one sample in a study of T cell responses to AZD1222 COVID-19 vaccine. The method was immunoSEQ multiplex PCR; TCRdb's version includes in-frame clones alone and lacks a portion of them. The table has fewer than 150,000 clones, about 88% seen once. The source material was peripheral blood, sampled on day 0 of AZD1222 vaccination. The receptors were sampled from an adult in good health.

The chain carries TRBV2 and TRBJ2-5; D is tentatively TRBD1 or TRBD2 (5 bases each). V lost 6 bases to trimming and J lost 5 bases, with 16 bases between them. The CDR3 has 14 residues. Germline assignment: CDR1 SNHLY and CDR2 FYNNEI. DNA for the CDR3: TGTGCCAGCAGAATGAGAGGGGCCGGGGAGACCCAGTACTTC. Its protein is CASRMRGAGETQYF.

This chain joins TRBV21-1 and TRBJ2-7; TRBD1, the D gene given by the table, was not confirmed from the DNA. TRBV21-1 is reported as a pseudogene. The CDR3 totals 16 residues. DNA for the CDR3: TGTGCCAGCAGGGGCAAGGGACAGTTTTTCTCCTACGAGCAGTACTTC. The encoded protein is CASRGKGQFFSYEQYF.

As regards this clone: Other nucleotide sequences in the sample specify the same CDR3. The chain combines TRBV5-1 with TRBJ2-7; 7 bases agree with TRBD1. The CDR3 is made up of 14 amino acids. The germline V gene encodes CDR1 SGHRS and CDR2 YFSETQ. Losses at the gene ends were 3 bases for V and 0 bases for J; bases not matched to a gene: 3. The CDR3: CASSSGTASYEQYF. CDR3 in DNA: TGCGCCAGCAGCTCGGGGACAGCCTCCTACGAGCAGTACTTC.

J is TRBJ1-2 and V is TRBV5-1; D uncertain. Germline assignment: CDR1 SGHRS and CDR2 YFSETQ. Deletions cut 0 bases from V and 5 bases from J, with 14 bases between. This CDR3 region has 15 residues. CDR3 sequence (DNA): TGCGCCAGCAGCTTGGATTGGGAAAGGGTTTATGGCTACACCTTC. Amino acid sequence: CASSLDWERVYGYTF.

This chain joins TRBV7-8 and TRBJ2-3; no clear D gene. V lost 5 bases, J lost 4 bases, and 13 bases lay in between. Germline V gene lookup returns CDR1 SGHVS and CDR2 FQNEAQ. CDR3 length equals 14 residues. CDR3 DNA: TGTGCCAGCAGCCCCCAATTTTCCGCAGATACGCAGTATTTT. Its translation: CASSPQFSADTQYF. Full variable domain (remainder filled in from reference TRBV7-8 and TRBJ2-3): GAGVSQSPRYKVAKRGQDVALRCDPISGHVSLFWYQQALGQGPEFLTYFQNEAQLDKSGLPSDRFFAERPEGSVSTLKIQRTQQEDSAVYLCASSPQFSADTQYFGPGTRLTVL.